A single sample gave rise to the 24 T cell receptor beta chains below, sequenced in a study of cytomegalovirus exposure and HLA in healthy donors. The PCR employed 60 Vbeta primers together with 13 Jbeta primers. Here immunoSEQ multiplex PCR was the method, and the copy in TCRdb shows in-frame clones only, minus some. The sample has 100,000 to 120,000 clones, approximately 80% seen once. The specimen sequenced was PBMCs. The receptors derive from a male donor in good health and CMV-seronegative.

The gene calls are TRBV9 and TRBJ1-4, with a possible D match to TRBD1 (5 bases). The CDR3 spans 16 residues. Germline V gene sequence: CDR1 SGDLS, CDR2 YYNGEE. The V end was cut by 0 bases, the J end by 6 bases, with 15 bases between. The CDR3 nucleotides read TGTGCCAGCAGCGTAGGAGTGGGGCAGGGTGATGAAAAACTGTTTTTT. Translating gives CASSVGVGQGDEKLFF.

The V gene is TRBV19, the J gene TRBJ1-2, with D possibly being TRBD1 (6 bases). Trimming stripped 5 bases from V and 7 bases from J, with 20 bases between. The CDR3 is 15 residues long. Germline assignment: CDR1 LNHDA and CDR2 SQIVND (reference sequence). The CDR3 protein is CASSARGGGVGGYTF. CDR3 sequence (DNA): TGTGCCAGTAGTGCCAGGGGTGGGGGCGTGGGTGGCTACACCTTC.

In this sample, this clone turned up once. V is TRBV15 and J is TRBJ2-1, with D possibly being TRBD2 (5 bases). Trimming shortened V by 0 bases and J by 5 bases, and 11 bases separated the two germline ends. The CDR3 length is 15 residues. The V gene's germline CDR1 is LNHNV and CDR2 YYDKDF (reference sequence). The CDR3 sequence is CATSRDRGWDNEQFF. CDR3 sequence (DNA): TGTGCCACCAGCAGAGATCGGGGTTGGGACAATGAGCAGTTCTTC.

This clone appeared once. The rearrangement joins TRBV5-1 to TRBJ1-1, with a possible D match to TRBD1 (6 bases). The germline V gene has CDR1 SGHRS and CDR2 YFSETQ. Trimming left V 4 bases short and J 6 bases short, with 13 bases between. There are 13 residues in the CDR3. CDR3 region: CASSAQGTAEAFF. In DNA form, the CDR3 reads TGCGCCAGCAGCGCTCAGGGGACCGCTGAAGCTTTCTTT.

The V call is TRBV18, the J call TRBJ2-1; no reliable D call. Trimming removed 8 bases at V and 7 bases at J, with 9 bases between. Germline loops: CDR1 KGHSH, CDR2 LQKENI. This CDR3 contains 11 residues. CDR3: CASTLRNEQFF. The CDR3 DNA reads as TGTGCCAGCACTCTCCGGAATGAGCAGTTCTTC. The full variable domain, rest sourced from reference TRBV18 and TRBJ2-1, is NAGVMQNPRHLVRRRGQEARLRCSPMKGHSHVYWYRQLPEEGLKFMVYLQKENIIDESGMPKERFSAEFPKEGPSILRIQQVVRGDSAAYFCASTLRNEQFFGPGTRLTVL.

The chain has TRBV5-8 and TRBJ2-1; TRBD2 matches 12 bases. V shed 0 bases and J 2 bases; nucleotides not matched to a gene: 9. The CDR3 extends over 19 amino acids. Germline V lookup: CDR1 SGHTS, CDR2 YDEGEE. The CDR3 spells CASSLEASGRAKPYNEQFF. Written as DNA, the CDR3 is TGTGCCAGCAGCTTGGAGGCTAGCGGGAGGGCCAAACCCTACAATGAGCAGTTCTTC.

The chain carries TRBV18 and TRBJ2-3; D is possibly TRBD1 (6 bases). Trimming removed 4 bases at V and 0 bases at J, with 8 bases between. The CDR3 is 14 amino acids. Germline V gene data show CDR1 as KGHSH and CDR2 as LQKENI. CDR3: CASSRGPSTDTQYF. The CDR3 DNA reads TGTGCCAGCTCACGGGGGCCAAGCACAGATACGCAGTATTTT. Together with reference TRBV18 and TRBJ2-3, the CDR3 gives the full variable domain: NAGVMQNPRHLVRRRGQEARLRCSPMKGHSHVYWYRQLPEEGLKFMVYLQKENIIDESGMPKERFSAEFPKEGPSILRIQQVVRGDSAAYFCASSRGPSTDTQYFGPGTRLTVL.

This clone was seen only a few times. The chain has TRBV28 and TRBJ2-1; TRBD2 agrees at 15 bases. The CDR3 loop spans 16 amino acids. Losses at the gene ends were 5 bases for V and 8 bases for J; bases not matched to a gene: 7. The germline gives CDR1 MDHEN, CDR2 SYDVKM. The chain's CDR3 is CASSPWGLAGGDEQFF. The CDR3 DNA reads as TGTGCCAGCAGTCCATGGGGACTAGCGGGAGGTGATGAGCAGTTCTTC.

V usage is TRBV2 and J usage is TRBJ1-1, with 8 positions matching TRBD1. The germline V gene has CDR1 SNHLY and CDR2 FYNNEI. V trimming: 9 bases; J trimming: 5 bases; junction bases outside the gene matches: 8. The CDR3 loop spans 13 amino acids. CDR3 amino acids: CASLDRVRTEAFF. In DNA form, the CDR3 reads TGTGCCAGTTTGGACAGGGTGAGGACTGAAGCTTTCTTT. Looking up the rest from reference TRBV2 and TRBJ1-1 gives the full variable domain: EPEVTQTPSHQVTQMGQEVILRCVPISNHLYFYWYRQILGQKVEFLVSFYNNEISEKSEIFDDQFSVERPDGSNFTLKIRSTKLEDSAMYFCASLDRVRTEAFFGQGTRLTVV.

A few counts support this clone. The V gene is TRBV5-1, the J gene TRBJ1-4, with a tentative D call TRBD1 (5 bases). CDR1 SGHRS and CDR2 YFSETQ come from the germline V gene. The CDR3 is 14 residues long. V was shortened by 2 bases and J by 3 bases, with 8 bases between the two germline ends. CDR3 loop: CASSFGGSNEKLFF. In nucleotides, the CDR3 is TGCGCCAGCAGCTTCGGGGGGTCTAATGAAAAACTGTTTTTT.

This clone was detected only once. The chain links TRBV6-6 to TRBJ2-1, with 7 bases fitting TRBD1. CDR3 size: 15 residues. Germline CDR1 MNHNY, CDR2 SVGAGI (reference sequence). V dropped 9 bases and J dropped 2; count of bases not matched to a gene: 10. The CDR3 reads CASRRTGQTYNEQFF. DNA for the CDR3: TGTGCCAGTAGACGAACGGGACAGACCTACAATGAGCAGTTCTTC.

This CDR3 is CASSHQGREETQYF. In nucleotides, the CDR3 is TGTGCCAGCAGTCACCAGGGGCGGGAGGAGACCCAGTACTTC. The chain combines TRBV6-6 with TRBJ2-5, with D possibly being TRBD2 (7 bases). The length of the CDR3 is 14 residues. Between the trimmed V and J ends, which lost 5 bases and 5 bases, there was a span of 15 bases. Germline assignment: CDR1 MNHNY and CDR2 SVGAGI (reference sequence).

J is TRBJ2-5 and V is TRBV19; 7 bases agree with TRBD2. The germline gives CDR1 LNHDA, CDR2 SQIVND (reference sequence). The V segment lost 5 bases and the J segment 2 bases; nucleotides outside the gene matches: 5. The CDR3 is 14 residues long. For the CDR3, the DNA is TGTGCCAGTAGTGGCATGGGGGGGCAAGAGACCCAGTACTTC. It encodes CASSGMGGQETQYF.

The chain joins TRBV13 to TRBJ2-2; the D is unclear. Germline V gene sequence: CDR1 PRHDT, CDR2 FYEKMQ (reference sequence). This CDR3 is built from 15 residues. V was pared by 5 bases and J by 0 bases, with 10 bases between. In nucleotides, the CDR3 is TGTGCCAGCAGCCCCTATGGAGCGAACACCGGGGAGCTGTTTTTT. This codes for CASSPYGANTGELFF.

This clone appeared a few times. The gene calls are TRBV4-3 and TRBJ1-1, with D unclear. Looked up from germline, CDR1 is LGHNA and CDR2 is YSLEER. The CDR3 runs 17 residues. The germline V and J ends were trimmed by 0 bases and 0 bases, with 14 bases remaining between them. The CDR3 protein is CASSQDLSREVNTEAFF. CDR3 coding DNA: TGCGCCAGCAGCCAAGATCTATCGAGGGAAGTGAACACTGAAGCTTTCTTT.

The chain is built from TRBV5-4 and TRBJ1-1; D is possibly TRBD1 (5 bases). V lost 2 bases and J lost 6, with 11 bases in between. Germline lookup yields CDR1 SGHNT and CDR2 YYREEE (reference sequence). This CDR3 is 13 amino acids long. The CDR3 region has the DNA TGTGCCAGCAGCTTTTGGGGGGGGGCTGAAGCTTTCTTT. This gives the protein CASSFWGGAEAFF.

Written as DNA, the CDR3 is TGTGCCAGCAGCCGAAGTACAGGACGTCAGGAGACCCAGTACTTC. This codes for CASSRSTGRQETQYF. This chain joins TRBV7-8 and TRBJ2-5; weak D call: TRBD1 (5 bases). CDR1 is SGHVS and CDR2 is FQNEAQ in the germline V gene. This CDR3 is built from 15 residues. The ends were cut back, 5 bases at V and 5 bases at J, with 18 bases in the middle.

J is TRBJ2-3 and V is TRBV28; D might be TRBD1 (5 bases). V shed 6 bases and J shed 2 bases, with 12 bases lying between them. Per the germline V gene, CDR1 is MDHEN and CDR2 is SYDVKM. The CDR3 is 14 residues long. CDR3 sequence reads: CASRGPGPTDTQYF. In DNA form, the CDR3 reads TGTGCCAGCAGGGGGCCAGGGCCCACAGATACGCAGTATTTT.

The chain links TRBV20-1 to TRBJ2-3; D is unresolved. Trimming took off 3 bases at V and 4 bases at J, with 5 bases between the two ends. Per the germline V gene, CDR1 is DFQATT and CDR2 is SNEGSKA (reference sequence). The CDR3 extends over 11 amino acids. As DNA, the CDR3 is TGCAGTGCTAGGCGAGCAGATACGCAGTATTTT. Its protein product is CSARRADTQYF.

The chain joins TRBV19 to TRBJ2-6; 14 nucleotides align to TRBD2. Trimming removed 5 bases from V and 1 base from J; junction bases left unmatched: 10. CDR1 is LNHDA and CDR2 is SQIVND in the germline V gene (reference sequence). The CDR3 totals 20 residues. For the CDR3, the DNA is TGTGCCAGTAGTCCTCACCCGGGACTAGCGGGAGAATCTGGGGCCAACGTCCTGACTTTC. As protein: CASSPHPGLAGESGANVLTF.

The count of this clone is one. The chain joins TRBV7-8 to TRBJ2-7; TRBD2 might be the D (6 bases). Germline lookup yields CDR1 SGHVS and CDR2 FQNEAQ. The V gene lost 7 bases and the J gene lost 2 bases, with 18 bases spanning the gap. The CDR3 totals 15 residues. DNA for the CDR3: TGTGCCAGCACCCTTAGTTACGGGAGAGCCTACGAGCAGTACTTC. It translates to CASTLSYGRAYEQYF. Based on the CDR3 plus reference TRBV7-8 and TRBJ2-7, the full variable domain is GAGVSQSPRYKVAKRGQDVALRCDPISGHVSLFWYQQALGQGPEFLTYFQNEAQLDKSGLPSDRFFAERPEGSVSTLKIQRTQQEDSAVYLCASTLSYGRAYEQYFGPGTRLTVT.

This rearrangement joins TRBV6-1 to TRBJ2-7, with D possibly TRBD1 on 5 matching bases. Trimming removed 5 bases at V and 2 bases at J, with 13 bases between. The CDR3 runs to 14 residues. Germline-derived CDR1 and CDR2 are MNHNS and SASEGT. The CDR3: CASSPTTAPYEQYF. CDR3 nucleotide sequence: TGTGCCAGCAGTCCGACGACAGCCCCCTACGAGCAGTACTTC.

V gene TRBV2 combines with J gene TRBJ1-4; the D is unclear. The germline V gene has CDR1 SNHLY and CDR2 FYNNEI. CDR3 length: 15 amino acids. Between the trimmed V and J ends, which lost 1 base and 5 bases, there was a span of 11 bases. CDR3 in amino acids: CASSEVGAENEKLFF. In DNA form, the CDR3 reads TGTGCCAGCAGTGAAGTGGGTGCGGAAAATGAAAAACTGTTTTTT.

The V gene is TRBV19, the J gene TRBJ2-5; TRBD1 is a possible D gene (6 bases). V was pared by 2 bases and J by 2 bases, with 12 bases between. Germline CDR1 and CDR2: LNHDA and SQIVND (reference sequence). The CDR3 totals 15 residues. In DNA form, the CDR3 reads TGTGCCAGTAGTATAACAGGGTCCCTTCAAGAGACCCAGTACTTC. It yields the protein CASSITGSLQETQYF.